Below, 10 T cell receptor beta chains from the same sample are listed, as sequenced in a study of T cell repertoires in cytomegalovirus infection. TCRdb reprocessed the reads with MiXCR, giving one entry per CDR3 protein. The sample lists around 170,000 distinct CDR3 sequences, around 14% occurring once. Material: PBMCs. Every receptor here comes from a human donor in good health (CMV status not recorded). Some clones in this sample may be carry-over from other donors' samples.

The V gene is TRBV29-1, the J gene TRBJ2-3; weak D call: TRBD2 (6 bases). There are 14 residues in the CDR3. Germline CDR1 is SQVTM and CDR2 is ANQGSEA. V was cut by 7 bases and J by 0 bases, with 14 bases left in between. The CDR3 protein is CSARREPSTDTQYF. The CDR3 DNA reads as TGCAGCGCGAGACGGGAGCCTAGCACAGATACGCAGTATTTT.

The rearrangement joins TRBV25-1 to TRBJ2-5, with D hard to call. Trimming took off 1 base at V and 0 bases at J, with 9 bases between the two ends. Germline CDR1 is MGHDK and CDR2 is SYGVNS. The CDR3 is 15 amino acids. CDR3 DNA sequence: TGTGCCAGCAGTGAATGGAACGGTAACCAAGAGACCCAGTACTTC. Protein: CASSEWNGNQETQYF.

Many counts were recorded for this clonotype. This rearrangement joins TRBV25-1 to TRBJ2-7; D is possibly TRBD2 (6 bases). Germline lookup yields CDR1 MGHDK and CDR2 SYGVNS. With 4 bases removed from V and 6 bases from J, the gap between germline ends came to 19 bases. This CDR3 has 15 residues. Here the CDR3 DNA reads TGTGCCAGCAGTGTCGGGACTCTTAGAAGGGGCGAGCAGTACTTC. Amino acid sequence: CASSVGTLRRGEQYF.

A few counts support this clonotype. V gene TRBV5-6 combines with J gene TRBJ2-7; 10 nucleotides align to TRBD1. After removal of 4 bases from V and 3 bases from J, the junction contained 19 bases not matched to a gene. CDR3 length equals 19 residues. In germline, CDR1 is SGHDT, CDR2 YYEEEE. The CDR3 DNA reads TGTGCCAGCAGCAAACCGGTTGGACAGGGGGTCCCCGAGGGCTACGAGCAGTACTTC. Its translation is CASSKPVGQGVPEGYEQYF.

There are a few counts of this clonotype. V gene TRBV13 combines with J gene TRBJ2-1; weak D call: TRBD1 (6 bases). Trimming stripped 5 bases from V and 7 bases from J, with 12 bases between. The CDR3 has 13 residues. CDR1 and CDR2 (germline): PRHDT, FYEKMQ (reference sequence). The DNA for the CDR3 is TGTGCCAGCAGCCCTGGGGGCGGAAATGAGCAGTTCTTC. Translation gives CASSPGGGNEQFF.

The J gene is TRBJ1-2, the V gene TRBV28, with D possibly matching TRBD1 (5 bases). The CDR3 loop spans 13 amino acids. Germline CDR1 and CDR2: MDHEN and SYDVKM. The ends were cut back, 6 bases at V and 4 bases at J, with 12 bases in the middle. The CDR3 DNA reads TGTGCCAGCAGAGACAGCACTACCTATGGCTACACCTTC. Translating it yields CASRDSTTYGYTF.

This clonotype was seen ten or more times. The rearrangement links TRBV19 to TRBJ1-5, with 9 bases that match TRBD1. CDR3 size: 14 residues. The trim removed 6 bases at V and 9 bases at J, leaving 9 bases unmatched. Germline CDR1 is LNHDA and CDR2 is SQIVND (reference sequence). DNA for the CDR3: TGTGCCAGTAGGACAGGGGGATTGGAAGGGCCCCAGCATTTT. This encodes CASRTGGLEGPQHF.

In its sample, this clonotype was seen many times. This chain links TRBV12-3 or TRBV12-4 with TRBJ1-4; D unclear. CDR3 size: 14 residues. The germline V and J ends were trimmed by 8 bases and 3 bases, with 13 bases remaining between them. CDR3 in DNA: TGTGCCAGCTCAAGGTGGTCGGCTAATGAAAAACTGTTTTTT. It specifies CASSRWSANEKLFF.

This clonotype was counted ten times or more. V is TRBV7-2 and J is TRBJ2-5; no definite D call. The V gene's germline CDR1 is SGHTA and CDR2 FQGNSA. The CDR3 is 13 residues long. V dropped 4 bases and J dropped 5 bases, with 11 bases sitting between them. The CDR3 nucleotides are TGTGCCAGCAGCTCTCCTATTAGGGAGACCCAGTACTTC. Protein product: CASSSPIRETQYF.

This clonotype has ten or more counts. The chain is built from TRBV12-3 or TRBV12-4 and TRBJ1-1, with TRBD1 identical over 7 bases. This CDR3 spans 13 amino acids. The V gene end was trimmed by 3 bases and the J gene end by 4 bases; junction bases not matched to a gene: 2. In nucleotides, the CDR3 is TGTGCCAGCAGTTTTGGGACAGCCACTGAAGCTTTCTTT. This codes for CASSFGTATEAFF.